The 21 T cell receptor beta chains presented below share a single source sample, sequenced in a study of beta chain features in type 1 diabetes. Isolated RNA was reverse transcribed in full, so expressed TCRB transcripts were sequenced. Clones were read by immunoSEQ multiplex PCR, and TCRdb kept only the in-frame ones, dropping some. The data hold 300,000 to 400,000 clones, with approximately 8.2% observed a single time. Sequenced sample: central memory CD4+ T cells from blood. The receptor source for this set is a woman between 18 and 30 years old in good health.

The rearrangement joins TRBV28 to TRBJ2-1, with 9 positions matching TRBD2. This CDR3 contains 16 residues. The germline V gene has CDR1 MDHEN and CDR2 SYDVKM. J was trimmed by 3 bases and V by 4 bases; bases with no gene match: 7. CDR3 amino acids: CASSSPKAGGYNEQFF. Written as DNA, the CDR3 is TGTGCCAGCAGTTCCCCCAAAGCGGGAGGCTACAATGAGCAGTTCTTC.

The J gene is TRBJ1-2, the V gene TRBV4-3; 7 bases align to TRBD1. After removal of 0 bases from V and 1 base from J, the junction contained 8 bases not matched to a gene. Germline lookup yields CDR1 LGHNA and CDR2 YSLEER. CDR3 length equals 17 residues. CDR3 sequence reads: CASSQDWDSLNNYGYTF. CDR3 sequence (DNA): TGCGCCAGCAGCCAAGATTGGGACAGTCTGAATAACTATGGCTACACCTTC.

This clone was counted between two and nine times. The chain employs TRBV29-1 and TRBJ1-3, with D possibly matching TRBD1 (5 bases). Germline V gene sequence: CDR1 SQVTM, CDR2 ANQGSEA. The CDR3 is made up of 14 amino acids. Trimming shortened V by 3 bases and J by 0 bases, and 9 bases separated the two germline ends. Here the CDR3 reads CSVETVNSGNTIYF. CDR3 bases: TGCAGCGTTGAGACAGTTAACTCTGGAAACACCATATATTTT.

Only a few counts were recorded for this clone. The rearrangement links TRBV6-1 to TRBJ2-7; 8 bases are a match to TRBD2. The germline V gene encodes CDR1 MNHNS and CDR2 SASEGT. The CDR3 contains 15 residues. Losses at the gene ends were 3 bases for V and 2 bases for J; bases not matched to a gene: 6. The CDR3 DNA reads as TGTGCCAGCAGTGAGAACGTAGCGGGACCCTACGAGCAGTACTTC. Translated: CASSENVAGPYEQYF.

The chain employs TRBV2 and TRBJ2-1; D possibly corresponds to TRBD1 (7 bases). The CDR3 spans 13 residues. V shed 10 bases and J shed 5 bases, with 15 bases lying between them. Germline values: CDR1 SNHLY, CDR2 FYNNEI. CDR3 sequence reads: CATRQGGNNEQFF. CDR3 nucleotide sequence: TGTGCCACCCGACAGGGAGGCAACAATGAGCAGTTCTTC.

The table lists this clone with many counts. V is TRBV9 and J is TRBJ2-1, with D perhaps matching TRBD1 or TRBD2 (5 bases each). CDR3 length: 16 amino acids. The ends were cut back, 3 bases at V and 5 bases at J, with 18 bases in the middle. Per germline, CDR1 SGDLS and CDR2 YYNGEE. Written as DNA, the CDR3 is TGTGCCAGCAGCGCAACCGGAAACCTGGGGGACAATGAGCAGTTCTTC. It encodes CASSATGNLGDNEQFF.

In this sample, this clone turned up a few times. The chain has TRBV10-3 and TRBJ2-3; D ambiguous. CDR1 and CDR2 (germline): ENHRY, SYGVKD. The CDR3 loop spans 13 amino acids. Trimming pared 2 bases from V and 7 bases from J, leaving 10 bases between. The CDR3 DNA follows: TGTGCCATCAGTGAGAGGGATAGCCATACGCAGTATTTT. Encoded protein: CAISERDSHTQYF.

This chain uses TRBV5-4 with TRBJ2-5, with D tentatively TRBD1 (6 bases). With 4 bases removed from V and 1 base from J, the gap between germline ends came to 11 bases. The CDR3 extends over 14 amino acids. Germline CDR1 is SGHNT and CDR2 is YYREEE (reference sequence). In nucleotides, the CDR3 is TGTGCCAGCAGCCGGGACATTCTCCAAGAGACCCAGTACTTC. This codes for CASSRDILQETQYF. The entire variable domain, with the rest obtained from reference TRBV5-4 and TRBJ2-5, is as follows: ETGVTQSPTHLIKTRGQQVTLRCSSQSGHNTVSWYQQALGQGPQFIFQYYREEENGRGNFPPRFSGLQFPNYSSELNVNALELDDSALYLCASSRDILQETQYFGPGTRLLVL.

This chain links TRBV2 with TRBJ2-7; D gene ambiguous. Germline assignment: CDR1 SNHLY and CDR2 FYNNEI. This CDR3 has 11 amino acids. V was cut by 4 bases and J by 7 bases, with 8 bases left in between. The CDR3 DNA follows: TGTGCCAGCAGTGGGGCGTGGGAGCAGTACTTC. It specifies CASSGAWEQYF.

Note on this clone: One end of the junction does not line up with germline, which may come from a read error. This chain joins TRBV29-1 and TRBJ1-1; TRBD1 agrees at 7 bases. From germline, CDR1 is SQVTM and CDR2 ANQGSEA. There are 12 residues in the CDR3. CDR3 in amino acids: CSVRQGFLRLVF. CDR3 coding DNA: TGCAGCGTTAGACAGGGTTTCCTCCGCTTAGTCTTT.

This chain links TRBV28 with TRBJ1-2; D call uncertain. Germline CDR1 and CDR2: MDHEN and SYDVKM. Trimming took 3 bases from V and 4 from J, leaving 15 bases between them. The CDR3 contains 15 residues. CDR3 sequence reads: CASSFVGEVSYGYTF. CDR3 in DNA: TGTGCCAGCAGTTTCGTTGGGGAGGTCTCCTATGGCTACACCTTC.

The J gene is TRBJ2-5, the V gene TRBV28; D is perhaps TRBD1 (6 bases). CDR1 is MDHEN and CDR2 is SYDVKM in the germline V gene. Trimming pared 4 bases from V and 3 bases from J, leaving 12 bases between. The CDR3 has 14 amino acids. The CDR3 nucleotides are TGTGCCAGCAGTTCCGGACAGATTAAAGAGACCCAGTACTTC. It yields the protein CASSSGQIKETQYF. Using reference TRBV28 and TRBJ2-5 for the parts outside the CDR3, the full variable domain is DVKVTQSSRYLVKRTGEKVFLECVQDMDHENMFWYRQDPGLGLRLIYFSYDVKMKEKGDIPEGYSVSREKKERFSLILESASTNQTSMYLCASSSGQIKETQYFGPGTRLLVL.

This clone was detected a few times. The rearrangement uses TRBV27 and TRBJ2-3; TRBD1 matches at 8 bases. V trimming: 5 bases; J trimming: 5 bases; junction bases outside the gene matches: 3. The CDR3 has 13 amino acids. The germline CDR1 and CDR2 sequences are MNHEY and SMNVEV (reference sequence). CDR3 sequence (DNA): TGTGCCAGCAGTAGCACAGGGGGAGATACGCAGTATTTT. It yields the protein CASSSTGGDTQYF.

J is TRBJ2-1 and V is TRBV7-9; 8 bases map to TRBD2. CDR1 SEHNR and CDR2 FQNEAQ come from the germline V gene (reference sequence). The CDR3 consists of 15 residues. V trimming: 7 bases; J trimming: 7 bases; junction bases outside the gene matches: 12. The CDR3 loop is CASTRTGRGGNEQFF. The CDR3 DNA sequence: TGTGCCAGCACCCGTACCGGGAGGGGGGGAAATGAGCAGTTCTTC.

This chain joins TRBV27 and TRBJ2-2, with D possibly being TRBD1 or TRBD2 (5 bases each). V was pared by 6 bases and J by 2 bases, with 10 bases between. The CDR3 has 14 residues. Germline V CDR1 and CDR2: MNHEY, SMNVEV (reference sequence). The CDR3 DNA reads TGTGCCAGCAGACGGGACCCAAACACCGGGGAGCTGTTTTTT. Translating gives CASRRDPNTGELFF.

There are many counts of this clone. This sequence joins TRBV7-9 and TRBJ1-4; D ambiguous. The CDR3 loop spans 15 amino acids. The V gene lost 2 bases and the J gene lost 8 bases, with 15 bases spanning the gap. The germline gives CDR1 SEHNR, CDR2 FQNEAQ (reference sequence). CDR3 in amino acids: CASSLFPRQLEKLFF. The CDR3 nucleotides read TGTGCCAGCAGCTTATTCCCCAGGCAACTCGAAAAACTGTTTTTT.

This clone was seen many times. The V gene is TRBV7-2, the J gene TRBJ2-7, with 8 bases fitting TRBD2. Unmatched junction bases numbered 7, after V lost 3 bases and J lost 6 bases. CDR3 length equals 14 residues. Germline V gives CDR1 SGHTA, CDR2 FQGNSA. CDR3 sequence (DNA): TGTGCCAGCAGCTTTTGGACTAGCATCACCGAGCAGTACTTC. Translation gives CASSFWTSITEQYF.

The rearrangement links TRBV5-4 to TRBJ2-1; 7 bases fit TRBD2. In germline, CDR1 is SGHNT, CDR2 YYREEE (reference sequence). Germline trimming cut 5 bases from V and 2 bases from J; bases unmatched to any gene: 7. CDR3 length equals 15 residues. Written as DNA, the CDR3 is TGTGCCAGCAGGTCACCCGGGACTACCTACAATGAGCAGTTCTTC. As protein: CASRSPGTTYNEQFF.

The J gene is TRBJ2-3, the V gene TRBV4-3, with a tentative D call TRBD2 (6 bases). This CDR3 has 15 amino acids. Germline V gene data show CDR1 as LGHNA and CDR2 as YSLEER. V was shortened by 2 bases and J by 0 bases, with 9 bases between the two germline ends. For the CDR3, the DNA is TGCGCCAGCAGCCAACTAGCGATAAGCACAGATACGCAGTATTTT. Encoded protein: CASSQLAISTDTQYF.

The rearrangement uses TRBV11-1 and TRBJ1-1, with a weak D call TRBD1 (5 bases). The CDR3 is made up of 15 amino acids. Germline values: CDR1 SGHAT, CDR2 FQDESV (reference sequence). Deletions cut 5 bases from V and 0 bases from J, with 13 bases between. The CDR3 protein is CASSLLTVLNTEAFF. The CDR3 bases are TGTGCCAGCAGCCTCTTGACAGTACTGAACACTGAAGCTTTCTTT.

The V gene is TRBV29-1, the J gene TRBJ2-3; D unresolved. The germline V gene encodes CDR1 SQVTM and CDR2 ANQGSEA. V lost 7 bases and J lost 2, with 13 bases in between. This CDR3 has 13 amino acids. The CDR3 loop is CSAKGGNTDTQYF. In nucleotides, the CDR3 is TGCAGCGCTAAGGGCGGCAACACAGATACGCAGTATTTT.